This TCR beta chain was observed in a study of CD8+CD57+ T cells in acquired aplastic anemia. As for the study in general: An average of roughly 2.9 ug of DNA was obtained from sorted CD4+ and CD8+ cells.

The use of genomic DNA as template underpinned the TCR beta VDJ and CDR3 profiling. TCRdb reanalysed the reads using MiXCR and keeps one entry per CDR3 protein. Among roughly 150,000 distinct CDR3 sequences, under 55% were seen once, and the ten largest hold approximately 3%. With respect to this clonotype: The antigen is undetermined.

Sequencing involved patients with CD8+CD57+ cell expansion previously shown by flow cytometry. Every patient was diagnosed with severe acquired aplastic anemia. V lost 0 bases, J lost 2 bases, and 17 bases lay in between. The CDR3 is 16 residues long. Germline-derived CDR1 and CDR2 are DFQATT and SNEGSKA (reference sequence). Study-wide points: Significance was not reached for CD8+ Simpson's diversity between patients and controls. Sharing between patients and controls was observed for twenty-nine CD8+ CDR3 sequences.

The TCR was taken from a human donor with aplastic anemia. The sequencing input was sorted CD4+, CD8+, or CD8+CD57+ T cells (not recorded which) from PBMCs. The chain recombines TRBV20-1 with TRBJ2-7; perhaps TRBD1 as D (5 bases). Here the CDR3 DNA reads TGCAGTGCTAGAGATTGGAGTGGTGGCAGGGCCTACGAGCAGTACTTC. Protein sequence: CSARDWSGGRAYEQYF.